This T cell receptor (beta chain) came from a study of blood T cell repertoires in COVID-19. As for the study in general: The origin of the acute and convalescent COVID-19 samples was the United States, Italy and Spain. Sources were T cells, B-cell-depleted T cells, or PBMCs; the material itself was cDNA or gDNA.

V dropped 0 bases and J dropped 9; count of bases not matched to a gene: 9. Germline V gene data show CDR1 as SGHNT and CDR2 as YYREEE (reference sequence). This CDR3 has 16 residues. Original handling: Cell counts per sample came from amplifying reference gene primers. Data came from immunoSEQ multiplex PCR; TCRdb stores just in-frame clones and leaves some out. The V and J calls and clone size come from that table; D and trimming were worked out from the DNA. The table shows about 44,000 clones, with 89% occurring only once. This TCR came from a man aged 70-80 years with active COVID-19. The chain couples TRBV5-4 to TRBJ1-6, with TRBD1 matching over 7 bases. Sequenced sample: peripheral blood. The CDR3 reads CASSLGTGEIGSPLHF. The CDR3 DNA sequence: TGTGCCAGCAGCTTGGGGACAGGTGAAATTGGTTCACCCCTCCACTTT.